This T cell receptor (beta chain) was documented in a study of cytomegalovirus exposure and HLA in healthy donors. Comment on this clone: The target antigen is unknown.

Primers: 60 Vbeta forward and 13 Jbeta reverse. The table came from immunoSEQ multiplex PCR; TCRdb's copy has only in-frame clones and leaves some out. The sample holds around 150,000 clones, about 81% seen once. Findings and caveats of the study: With later analysis, a missense DCLRE1C variant became linked to TCR beta V- and J-gene trimming. TCR beta sequences reportedly predicted the HLA-A and HLA-B alleles of most subjects accurately. High sensitivity and specificity were reportedly achieved when the classifier diagnosed cytomegalovirus status.

V dropped 2 bases and J dropped 0 bases, with 7 bases sitting between them. Per the germline V gene, CDR1 is WNHNN and CDR2 is SYGVQD (reference sequence). This CDR3 is 14 amino acids long. Sequencing input: PBMCs. V gene TRBV10-1 combines with J gene TRBJ1-1; D gene uncertain. The source is a girl between 5 and 17 years old in good health and CMV-seropositive. CDR3 DNA: TGCGCCAGCAGTGAGAGGCGGGTGAACACTGAAGCTTTCTTT. This translates into CASSERRVNTEAFF.